One sample yielded the 29 T cell receptor beta chains listed below, sequenced in a study of post-analysis software for immune sequencing data. Study-wide points: Patients showed TRBV5-6, TRBV5-1 and TRBV20-1 among five TRBV segments more frequent than in controls.

Antigen specificity for these receptors is unknown. TCR beta libraries were prepared from cDNA with unique molecular identifiers. TCRdb ran MiXCR on the PCR reads and lists one entry per CDR3 protein. The sample carries hundreds of thousands of distinct CDR3 sequences, roughly 45% recorded once. The specimen sequenced was blood. These receptors originate from a girl under 18 with multiple sclerosis.

The chain is built from TRBV6-6 and TRBJ1-6, with 10 bases matching TRBD1. This CDR3 has 16 residues. With 7 bases clipped from V and 8 bases from J, the junction kept 11 bases outside the gene matches. The germline gives CDR1 MNHNY, CDR2 SVGAGI (reference sequence). This CDR3 is CASNRAETGGHSPLHF. CDR3 DNA sequence: TGTGCCAGCAACAGAGCCGAGACAGGGGGCCATTCACCCCTCCACTTT.

J is TRBJ1-6 and V is TRBV3-1, with 8 bases identical to TRBD1. Germline V gene sequence: CDR1 LGHDT, CDR2 YNNKEL (reference sequence). After removal of 0 bases from V and 13 bases from J, the junction contained 14 bases not matched to a gene. CDR3 length equals 17 residues. The CDR3 DNA reads TGTGCCAGCAGCCAAGATTTACCGACAGGGGCATTTCTGCCCCTCCACTTT. Translating gives CASSQDLPTGAFLPLHF.

CDR3 coding DNA: TGTGCCAGCAGTTTTAAAGGGAGGGGACTAGCTGCCTCCGAGCAGTACTTC. This sequence encodes CASSFKGRGLAASEQYF. The chain joins TRBV12-3 or TRBV12-4 to TRBJ2-5, with 9 bases identical to TRBD2. The J call may be in error: the DNA end matches TRBJ2-7 better. The length of the CDR3 is 17 residues.

This clonotype has a handful of counts. The CDR3 is CSVALAAGPAFF. For the CDR3, the DNA is TGCAGCGTCGCCCTGGCGGCAGGGCCAGCTTTCTTT. The chain carries TRBV29-1 and TRBJ1-1; D may be TRBD1 (5 bases). CDR1 is SQVTM and CDR2 is ANQGSEA in the germline V gene. The CDR3 loop spans 12 amino acids. V was shortened by 6 bases and J by 10 bases, with 18 bases between the two germline ends.

This chain uses TRBV10-3 with TRBJ2-1; 12 positions match TRBD2. V was pared by 2 bases and J by 8 bases, with 1 base of the junction left unmatched. Germline V lookup: CDR1 ENHRY, CDR2 SYGVKD. The CDR3 length is 14 residues. The CDR3 is CAISEASGRDEQFF. DNA for the CDR3: TGTGCCATCAGTGAGGCTAGCGGGAGGGATGAGCAGTTCTTC.

This clonotype has just a few counts. The gene calls are TRBV6-5 and TRBJ1-2; unclear D gene. The V and J ends lost 2 bases and 8 bases respectively, with 21 bases between them. The V gene's germline CDR1 is MNHEY and CDR2 SVGAGI. This CDR3 contains 16 residues. CDR3 residues: CASSYGQLSHPRGYTF. The DNA of the CDR3 is TGTGCCAGCAGTTACGGGCAGCTTAGCCACCCTCGGGGCTACACCTTC.

The table lists this clonotype with a few counts. CDR3 in amino acids: CASSLWVGLSNEQFF. CDR3 nucleotides: TGTGCCAGCAGCTTATGGGTAGGGCTGAGCAATGAGCAGTTCTTC. The gene calls are TRBV7-9 and TRBJ2-1; D remains ambiguous. Deletions cut 2 bases from V and 6 bases from J, with 14 bases between. Germline CDR1 and CDR2: SEHNR and FQNEAQ (reference sequence). This CDR3 spans 15 amino acids.

The chain has TRBV10-1 and TRBJ2-3; 9 bases map to TRBD2. From germline, CDR1 is WNHNN and CDR2 SYGVQD (reference sequence). CDR3 length: 16 residues. V lost 3 bases and J lost 2; bases outside the gene matches: 6. CDR3 amino acids: CASSDRAGGTTDTQYF. The CDR3, as DNA: TGCGCCAGCAGTGATAGAGCGGGAGGTACCACAGATACGCAGTATTTT.

V gene TRBV5-1 combines with J gene TRBJ2-5; D not resolved. Germline V gene lookup returns CDR1 SGHRS and CDR2 YFSETQ. V was shortened by 2 bases and J by 5 bases, with 10 bases between the two germline ends. CDR3 length: 13 residues. Written as DNA, the CDR3 is TGCGCCAGCAGCTTTGGGGTCGTCGAGACCCAGTACTTC. It codes for CASSFGVVETQYF.

This clonotype was found a few times. The chain links TRBV5-1 to TRBJ2-5; 8 nucleotides line up with TRBD1. This CDR3 region has 12 residues. V gave up 8 bases and J gave up 7 bases; unmatched junction bases: 7. Germline V gene sequence: CDR1 SGHRS, CDR2 YFSETQ. The CDR3 here is CASRQGIGTQYF. The CDR3 bases are TGCGCCAGTAGACAGGGGATTGGGACCCAGTACTTC.

This chain links TRBV29-1 with TRBJ1-1; D is perhaps TRBD1 (5 bases). Germline CDR1 SQVTM, CDR2 ANQGSEA. The CDR3 length is 12 residues. Deletions cut 8 bases from V and 1 base from J, with 11 bases between. CDR3 amino acids: CSTLGQNTEAFF. Here the CDR3 DNA reads TGCAGCACTCTCGGACAGAACACTGAAGCTTTCTTT.

In DNA form, the CDR3 reads TGCAGTGCTAGGGGACAGACGTTCAGCTATCGGCAGTTCTTC. Translation: CSARGQTFSYRQFF. The chain couples TRBV20-1 to TRBJ2-1; 7 positions match TRBD1. This CDR3 is built from 14 residues. Germline V lookup: CDR1 DFQATT, CDR2 SNEGSKA (reference sequence). J gave up 12 bases and V 3 bases, and 14 bases lay outside the gene matches.

The chain has TRBV6-2 or TRBV6-3 and TRBJ1-2, with D unresolved. The germline V and J ends were trimmed by 0 bases and 4 bases, with 6 bases remaining between them. Germline V lookup: CDR1 MNHEY, CDR2 SVGEGT. This CDR3 region has 13 residues. CDR3 sequence: CASSYSARYGYTF. CDR3 DNA: TGTGCCAGCAGTTACTCGGCCCGCTATGGCTACACCTTC.

This clonotype came up a few times. The gene calls are TRBV4-1 and TRBJ2-7; the D gene is possibly TRBD2 (5 bases). The length of the CDR3 is 13 residues. In germline, CDR1 is MGHRA, CDR2 YSYEKL. The V end lost 2 bases, the J end lost 2 bases, and 7 bases lay between the germline ends. Written as DNA, the CDR3 is TGCGCCAGCAGCCAACCCGGGGCCTACGAGCAGTACTTC. It specifies CASSQPGAYEQYF.

This clonotype was counted ten times or more. The chain has TRBV25-1 and TRBJ2-1; TRBD2 matches 9 bases. Germline V CDR1 and CDR2: MGHDK, SYGVNS. J gave up 10 bases and V 3 bases, and 7 bases lay outside the gene matches. The CDR3 covers 14 residues. CDR3 loop: CASSDLAGVGEQFF. For the CDR3, the DNA is TGTGCCAGCAGTGACTTAGCGGGAGTGGGGGAGCAGTTCTTC. Full variable domain (missing parts from reference TRBV25-1 and TRBJ2-1): EADIYQTPRYLVIGTGKKITLECSQTMGHDKMYWYQQDPGMELHLIHYSYGVNSTEKGDLSSESTVSRIRTEHFPLTLESARPSHTSQYLCASSDLAGVGEQFFGPGTRLTVL.

This clonotype has a handful of counts. This sequence joins TRBV10-3 and TRBJ2-7; D is perhaps TRBD2 (6 bases). The CDR3 runs to 16 residues. Germline V CDR1 and CDR2: ENHRY, SYGVKD. V was trimmed by 5 bases and J by 2 bases, leaving 19 bases between them. CDR3 in amino acids: CAISSREGGDPYEQYF. As DNA, the CDR3 is TGTGCCATCAGTTCTAGGGAAGGAGGGGATCCCTACGAGCAGTACTTC.

This chain joins TRBV11-2 and TRBJ2-1, with a weak D call TRBD2 (5 bases). The V and J ends lost 5 bases and 7 bases respectively, with 18 bases between them. Germline V CDR1 and CDR2: SGHAT, FQNNGV. The CDR3 covers 15 residues. The CDR3 sequence: CASSHSGGARNEQFF. CDR3 DNA sequence: TGTGCCAGCAGCCACAGCGGAGGCGCTAGGAATGAGCAGTTCTTC.

This chain joins TRBV4-1 and TRBJ1-1, with TRBD1 matching over 7 bases. Germline assignment: CDR1 MGHRA and CDR2 YSYEKL. Germline trimming cut 8 bases from V and 0 bases from J; bases unmatched to any gene: 3. This CDR3 contains 13 residues. For the CDR3, the DNA is TGCGCCAGCCAGGGACAGATGAACACTGAAGCTTTCTTT. This sequence encodes CASQGQMNTEAFF.

The chain links TRBV7-9 to TRBJ2-4; possibly TRBD1 or TRBD2 for D (5 bases each). The length of the CDR3 is 15 residues. V lost 6 bases to trimming and J lost 0 bases, with 12 bases between them. The germline CDR1 and CDR2 sequences are SEHNR and FQNEAQ (reference sequence). This chain's CDR3 is CASSSGRLAKNIQYF. The CDR3 DNA sequence: TGTGCCAGCAGTTCGGGACGGCTAGCCAAAAACATTCAGTACTTC.

The chain is built from TRBV6-1 and TRBJ2-1; D is possibly TRBD2 (6 bases). The V end was cut by 1 base, the J end by 8 bases, with 15 bases between. The CDR3 covers 15 residues. CDR1 and CDR2 from the germline V gene are MNHNS and SASEGT. CDR3 amino acids: CASSEGWGGVDEQFF. In DNA, the CDR3 is TGTGCCAGCAGTGAAGGGTGGGGAGGAGTAGATGAGCAGTTCTTC.

The count of this clonotype is one. The rearrangement links TRBV4-1 to TRBJ2-2, with 13 positions matching TRBD2. Germline V CDR1 and CDR2: MGHRA, YSYEKL. The CDR3 extends over 17 amino acids. After removal of 4 bases from V and 4 bases from J, the junction contained 6 bases not matched to a gene. CDR3 nucleotide sequence: TGCGCCAGCAGCCCTGGACTAGCGGGGGTTTCCACCGGGGAGCTGTTTTTT. Translation: CASSPGLAGVSTGELFF.

This chain links TRBV27 with TRBJ1-2, with 8 bases identical to TRBD1. The CDR3 is 15 residues long. CDR1 and CDR2 (germline): MNHEY, SMNVEV (reference sequence). V shed 5 bases and J 4 bases; nucleotides not matched to a gene: 9. The chain's CDR3 is CASSPLDRAGYGYTF. The CDR3 DNA reads TGTGCCAGCAGTCCATTGGACAGGGCGGGCTATGGCTACACCTTC.

This clonotype was picked up a small number of times. The chain couples TRBV20-1 to TRBJ2-3; tentative D call: TRBD2 (5 bases). Germline CDR1 DFQATT, CDR2 SNEGSKA (reference sequence). Between the trimmed V and J ends, which lost 0 bases and 6 bases, there was a span of 13 bases. This CDR3 has 14 residues. The CDR3: CSARDTRIFDTQYF. The CDR3 DNA is TGCAGTGCTAGAGACACTAGAATATTTGATACGCAGTATTTT.

The chain employs TRBV4-2 and TRBJ2-3; 11 bases line up with TRBD2. The CDR3 contains 18 residues. Germline CDR1 LGHNA, CDR2 YNFKEQ. With V trimmed by 1 base and J by 6 bases, 12 bases remained unmatched. This chain's CDR3 is CASSQVSGVAGGKDTQYF. The CDR3 DNA is TGTGCCAGCAGCCAAGTGAGTGGTGTAGCGGGGGGGAAGGATACGCAGTATTTT.

This clonotype came up a few times. The chain combines TRBV4-1 with TRBJ1-1; 7 nucleotides match TRBD1. J lost 0 bases, V lost 5 bases, and 6 bases had no gene match. The germline V gene has CDR1 MGHRA and CDR2 YSYEKL. The CDR3 loop spans 15 amino acids. In DNA, the CDR3 is TGCGCCAGCAGCTTATTACAGGGGATGAACACTGAAGCTTTCTTT. Its translation: CASSLLQGMNTEAFF.

The rearrangement joins TRBV20-1 to TRBJ1-4; perhaps TRBD1 as D (6 bases). V was shortened by 0 bases and J by 5 bases, with 16 bases between the two germline ends. Per germline, CDR1 DFQATT and CDR2 SNEGSKA (reference sequence). The length of the CDR3 is 16 residues. The DNA of the CDR3 is TGCAGTGCTAGAGATTTTTGGGGGGCGGTAAATGAAAAACTGTTTTTT. This codes for CSARDFWGAVNEKLFF.

This clonotype was counted a few times. V and J are TRBV9 and TRBJ2-7; D may match TRBD1 or TRBD2 (6 bases each). CDR3 size: 14 residues. Trimming left V 2 bases short and J 0 bases short, with 9 bases between. CDR1 and CDR2 (germline): SGDLS, YYNGEE. CDR3 bases: TGTGCCAGCAGCGTTGGGGGGCTCTCCTACGAGCAGTACTTC. It encodes CASSVGGLSYEQYF.

This clonotype has just a few counts. This chain joins TRBV4-1 and TRBJ2-4; unclear D gene. Germline CDR1 reads MGHRA; CDR2 reads YSYEKL. Trimming pared 1 base from V and 0 bases from J, leaving 19 bases between. The CDR3 runs to 19 residues. This CDR3 reads CASSQGWARSLLAKNIQYF. The CDR3 coding sequence is TGCGCCAGCAGCCAAGGCTGGGCGCGGAGCTTGTTAGCCAAAAACATTCAGTACTTC.

This chain connects TRBV4-2 to TRBJ2-1, with D perhaps matching TRBD1 (7 bases). The CDR3 is 17 residues long. CDR1 is LGHNA, CDR2 YNFKEQ, per germline. V lost 3 bases, J lost 5 bases, and 20 bases lay in between. The CDR3 reads CASSHDWVQGRNNEQFF. CDR3 nucleotides: TGTGCCAGCAGCCACGATTGGGTACAGGGGAGGAACAATGAGCAGTTCTTC.